The entry below describes one T cell receptor beta chain. Its specificity is not known. The V gene's germline CDR1 is SGHTA and CDR2 FQGNSA. This CDR3 has 16 residues. With 1 base removed from V and 0 bases from J, the gap between germline ends came to 11 bases. 5'-RACE, quantitative and with molecular barcodes, yielded the TCR beta libraries. Via MiXCR, TCRdb re-called the 5' RACE reads, giving one row per CDR3 protein. This table has hundreds of thousands of distinct CDR3 sequences, about a quarter appearing once. The data stem from a study of CD8 T cells in ankylosing spondylitis. Study observations and caveats: Ankylosing spondylitis blood appeared to be characterized by a TCR beta motif of several highly homologous variants. In synovial fluid and blood from reactive arthritis, some motif variants were previously reported.

This receptor was obtained from a male donor with ankylosing spondylitis or in good health (not recorded which). The gene calls are TRBV7-2 and TRBJ2-3, with a weak D call TRBD2 (5 bases). The sequencing input was blood, either unsorted or a sorted T cell fraction (not recorded which). The CDR3 region has the DNA TGTGCCAGCAGCTTAGTATTTGGCGGGAGCACAGATACGCAGTATTTT. As protein: CASSLVFGGSTDTQYF.